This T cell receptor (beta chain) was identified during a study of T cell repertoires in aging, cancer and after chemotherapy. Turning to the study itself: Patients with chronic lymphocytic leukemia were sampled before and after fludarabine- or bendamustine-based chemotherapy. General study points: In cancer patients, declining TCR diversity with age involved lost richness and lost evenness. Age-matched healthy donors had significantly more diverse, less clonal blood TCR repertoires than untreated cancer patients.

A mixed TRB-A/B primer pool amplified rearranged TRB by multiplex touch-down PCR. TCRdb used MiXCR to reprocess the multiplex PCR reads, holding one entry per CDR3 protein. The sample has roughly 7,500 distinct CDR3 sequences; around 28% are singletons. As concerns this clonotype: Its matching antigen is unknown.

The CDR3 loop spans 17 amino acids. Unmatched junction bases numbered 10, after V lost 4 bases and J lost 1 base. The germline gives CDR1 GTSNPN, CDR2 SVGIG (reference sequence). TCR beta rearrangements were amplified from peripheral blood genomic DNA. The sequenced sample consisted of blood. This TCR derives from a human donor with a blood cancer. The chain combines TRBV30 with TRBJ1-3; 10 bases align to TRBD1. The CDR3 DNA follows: TGTGCCTGGACCGGGACAGGGGCCACCAGATCTGGAAACACCATATATTTT. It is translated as CAWTGTGATRSGNTIYF.